Listed here is a single T cell receptor (beta chain). The antigen remains unidentified. Libraries used about 18,000 to 1,000,000 sorted naive CD8 T cells and 10%, 30% or 50% RNA input. The sample originates from a study of molecular identifiers for immune sequencing clone quantification. Notes on the study in general: Effector cells kept over 97% of their molecules in clones above 20 RNA copies, while naive cells kept under 1% there.

After removal of 1 base from V and 7 bases from J, the junction contained 10 bases not matched to a gene. In germline, CDR1 is LGHDT, CDR2 YNNKEL (reference sequence). The CDR3 is 16 residues long. TCRdb analysed the PCR reads with MiXCR anew, one entry per CDR3 protein. The table has about 510,000 distinct CDR3 sequences, 20% to 25% seen once. The source is a human donor in good health. Some libraries in this study had Jurkat cell RNA spiked in. The source material was naive CD8+ T cells from blood, with Jurkat cell RNA spiked in. This sample's subset: FACS-sorted CD8+CD4-CCR7+CD45RA+ naive T cells. This chain connects TRBV3-1 to TRBJ1-2, with TRBD1 matching 9 bases. CDR3: CASSQGGTGTVGGYTF. The CDR3 region has the DNA TGTGCCAGCAGCCAAGGCGGGACAGGGACGGTTGGTGGCTACACCTTC.